One and the same sample provided the 26 T cell receptor beta chains below, sequenced in a study of blood T cells in healthy people across ages. A second roughly 6 to 11 cycle PCR used barcoded and J-beta primers. TCRdb re-called the 5' RACE reads through MiXCR, storing one row per CDR3 protein. The sample holds approximately 1,000,000 distinct CDR3 sequences, approximately 38% seen once. Specimen: blood. These receptors came from a man aged 18 to 30 in good health.

This clonotype was seen only a few times. This chain links TRBV4-2 with TRBJ1-2, with D unresolved. With 1 base removed from V and 5 bases from J, the gap between germline ends came to 8 bases. Germline lookup yields CDR1 LGHNA and CDR2 YNFKEQ. The CDR3 consists of 13 residues. In DNA form, the CDR3 reads TGTGCCAGCAGCCAAGGACAAGAGTATGGCTACACCTTC. Encoded protein: CASSQGQEYGYTF.

V and J are TRBV5-1 and TRBJ2-2; D remains unclear. This CDR3 has 13 amino acids. Germline assignment: CDR1 SGHRS and CDR2 YFSETQ. Trimming shortened V by 4 bases and J by 4 bases, and 8 bases separated the two germline ends. CDR3 sequence reads: CASSPVSTGELFF. As DNA, the CDR3 is TGCGCCAGCAGCCCTGTTAGCACCGGGGAGCTGTTTTTT.

The rearrangement joins TRBV4-2 to TRBJ1-2, with 9 nucleotides matching TRBD1. Germline V lookup: CDR1 LGHNA, CDR2 YNFKEQ. The CDR3 totals 17 residues. The J segment lost 2 bases and the V segment lost 0 bases, leaving 7 bases of the junction unmatched. The CDR3 DNA follows: TGTGCCAGCAGCCAAGACCTGGGACAGGGCCGAAACTATGGCTACACCTTC. Its protein product is CASSQDLGQGRNYGYTF.

J is TRBJ1-5 and V is TRBV10-3; TRBD1 matches at 9 bases. The CDR3 is made up of 14 amino acids. CDR1 and CDR2 (germline): ENHRY, SYGVKD. V lost 4 bases and J lost 3; bases outside the gene matches: 1. DNA of the CDR3: TGTGCCATCAGTGGGACAGGGGCCAATCAGCCCCAGCATTTT. Amino acid sequence: CAISGTGANQPQHF.

This clonotype was observed many times. J is TRBJ2-1 and V is TRBV7-2; 7 positions match TRBD2. After removal of 1 base from V and 2 bases from J, the junction contained 2 bases not matched to a gene. Germline V gene lookup returns CDR1 SGHTA and CDR2 FQGNSA. There are 15 residues in the CDR3. CDR3 nucleotide sequence: TGTGCCAGCAGCTTAGGGGGGGGGACCTACAATGAGCAGTTCTTC. Translated: CASSLGGGTYNEQFF. The full variable domain, rest sourced from reference TRBV7-2 and TRBJ2-1, is GAGVSQSPSNKVTEKGKDVELRCDPISGHTALYWYRQSLGQGLEFLIYFQGNSAPDKSGLPSDRFSAERTGGSVSTLTIQRTQQEDSAVYLCASSLGGGTYNEQFFGPGTRLTVL.

Only a few counts were recorded for this clonotype. The rearrangement joins TRBV21-1 to TRBJ2-5; the D segment call TRBD1 is taken from the table without a DNA check. TRBV21-1 is a documented pseudogene. There are 17 residues in the CDR3. In DNA form, the CDR3 reads TGTGCCAGCAGCAGGGCGATGGGGGACAGTCACCAAGAGACCCAGTACTTC. Translation: CASSRAMGDSHQETQYF.

This clonotype was observed a few times. This rearrangement joins TRBV6-5 to TRBJ2-7; D gene uncertain. The CDR3 runs to 14 residues. V lost 0 bases to trimming and J lost 4 bases, with 10 bases between them. The V gene's germline CDR1 is MNHEY and CDR2 SVGAGI. This chain's CDR3 is CASSYSRQLYEQYF. CDR3 nucleotides: TGTGCCAGCAGTTACTCGCGGCAGCTGTACGAGCAGTACTTC.

This clonotype was picked up a small number of times. One junction end does not reproduce the germline sequence, and a read error may be involved. This chain joins TRBV29-1 and TRBJ2-3; 10 positions match TRBD1. This CDR3 is built from 14 residues. Germline CDR1 SQVTM, CDR2 ANQGSEA. The CDR3 DNA follows: TGCAGCGTTGTCGACAGGGGGCCCACAGTTACGCAGTATTTT. Its protein is CSVVDRGPTVTQYF.

The chain combines TRBV11-2 with TRBJ2-1, with 7 positions matching TRBD2. V trimming: 8 bases; J trimming: 7 bases; junction bases outside the gene matches: 14. The CDR3 is made up of 15 amino acids. CDR1 and CDR2 from the germline V gene are SGHAT and FQNNGV. CDR3 loop: CASGQPGLHQNEQFF. In nucleotides, the CDR3 is TGTGCCAGCGGCCAACCGGGACTACACCAAAATGAGCAGTTCTTC.

V usage is TRBV2 and J usage is TRBJ1-4; unclear D gene. V was pared by 5 bases and J by 7 bases, with 20 bases between. The CDR3 totals 16 residues. Germline V CDR1 and CDR2: SNHLY, FYNNEI. Here the CDR3 DNA reads TGTGCCAGCAGTTATTCACGGGTCTCCCAATTTGAAAAACTGTTTTTT. It specifies CASSYSRVSQFEKLFF.

This rearrangement joins TRBV20-1 to TRBJ2-1; a weak D match, TRBD1 (5 bases). Germline-derived CDR1 and CDR2 are DFQATT and SNEGSKA (reference sequence). The CDR3 runs to 12 residues. V lost 1 base and J lost 12, with 13 bases in between. CDR3 loop: CSARGQGKGQFF. The CDR3 DNA reads as TGCAGTGCTAGAGGGCAGGGAAAGGGGCAGTTCTTC.

J is TRBJ2-7 and V is TRBV11-2; the D is unclear. The CDR3 is 14 residues long. V shed 1 base and J shed 7 bases, with 14 bases lying between them. Germline CDR1 SGHAT, CDR2 FQNNGV. CDR3 protein: CASSLGRPPLEQYF. Here the CDR3 DNA reads TGTGCCAGCAGCTTAGGGCGGCCCCCCTTGGAGCAGTACTTC.

This rearrangement joins TRBV3-1 to TRBJ1-2; tentatively, D is TRBD1 (6 bases). CDR1 is LGHDT, CDR2 YNNKEL, per germline (reference sequence). The CDR3 length is 13 residues. V lost 5 bases, J lost 3 bases, and 10 bases lay in between. CDR3 region: CASSMDSDYGYTF. The CDR3 DNA is TGTGCCAGCAGCATGGACAGCGACTATGGCTACACCTTC.

This clonotype was counted only a few times. V is TRBV20-1 and J is TRBJ1-1; D is possibly TRBD1 (6 bases). Germline CDR1 is DFQATT and CDR2 is SNEGSKA (reference sequence). The V and J ends lost 2 bases and 1 base respectively, with 11 bases between them. The CDR3 loop spans 14 amino acids. In DNA, the CDR3 is TGCAGTGCTAGATTTGCAGGGGCGAACACTGAAGCTTTCTTT. Protein product: CSARFAGANTEAFF.

Only a few counts were recorded for this clonotype. The rearrangement joins TRBV25-1 to TRBJ2-2; 9 nucleotides agree with TRBD1. Germline V gene data show CDR1 as MGHDK and CDR2 as SYGVNS. Trimming took 5 bases from V and 8 from J; bases not matched to a gene: 9. This CDR3 is 15 amino acids long. Here the CDR3 DNA reads TGTGCCAGCAGTACCCGGGACAGGGCATTAGGGGAGCTGTTTTTT. This sequence encodes CASSTRDRALGELFF. The full variable domain, with the rest looked up from reference TRBV25-1 and TRBJ2-2, is EADIYQTPRYLVIGTGKKITLECSQTMGHDKMYWYQQDPGMELHLIHYSYGVNSTEKGDLSSESTVSRIRTEHFPLTLESARPSHTSQYLCASSTRDRALGELFFGEGSRLTVL.

The V and J genes are TRBV29-1 and TRBJ1-5; the match to TRBD1 covers 7 bases. Germline V gene sequence: CDR1 SQVTM, CDR2 ANQGSEA. With 5 bases clipped from V and 11 bases from J, the junction kept 9 bases outside the gene matches. The CDR3 consists of 12 residues. This CDR3 reads CSVRGGQETQHF. Here the CDR3 DNA reads TGCAGCGTTCGAGGGGGCCAAGAGACCCAGCATTTT.

This clonotype was counted between two and nine times. The chain recombines TRBV11-1 with TRBJ2-2; no definite D call. Germline V gene data show CDR1 as SGHAT and CDR2 as FQDESV (reference sequence). V was pared by 1 base and J by 5 bases, with 5 bases between. There are 13 residues in the CDR3. The CDR3 loop is CASSLEETGELFF. In DNA form, the CDR3 reads TGTGCCAGCAGCTTAGAAGAGACCGGGGAGCTGTTTTTT.

The J gene is TRBJ1-1, the V gene TRBV3-1, with 7 bases matching TRBD1. Trimming cost V 4 bases and J 4 bases; bases outside gene matches: 6. CDR1 is LGHDT, CDR2 YNNKEL, per germline (reference sequence). CDR3 length equals 14 residues. The CDR3 nucleotides are TGTGCCAGCAGCCCGCAGGGGGGAATCACTGAAGCTTTCTTT. It codes for CASSPQGGITEAFF.

This chain connects TRBV21-1 to TRBJ2-1. TRBV21-1 is a pseudogene. The length of the CDR3 is 12 residues. CDR3: CASSILLSRRFF. CDR3 coding DNA: TGTGCCAGCAGCATTCTCCTTTCCAGGCGGTTCTTC.

The chain is built from TRBV5-6 and TRBJ2-3; 10 bases align to TRBD2. Germline CDR1 reads SGHDT; CDR2 reads YYEEEE. J gave up 2 bases and V 6 bases, and 15 bases lay outside the gene matches. The CDR3 extends over 18 amino acids. DNA for the CDR3: TGTGCCAGCAACCAGCTAGCGGGGGCCACCTCATACACAGATACGCAGTATTTT. The encoded protein is CASNQLAGATSYTDTQYF. Full variable domain (remainder filled in from reference TRBV5-6 and TRBJ2-3): DAGVTQSPTHLIKTRGQQVTLRCSPKSGHDTVSWYQQALGQGPQFIFQYYEEEERQRGNFPDRFSGHQFPNYSSELNVNALLLGDSALYLCASNQLAGATSYTDTQYFGPGTRLTVL.

The rearrangement links TRBV15 to TRBJ2-1; D may be TRBD1 (5 bases). Germline CDR1 is LNHNV and CDR2 is YYDKDF (reference sequence). With 1 base removed from V and 0 bases from J, the gap between germline ends came to 10 bases. The CDR3 has 16 residues. Here the CDR3 reads CATSRVGESSYNEQFF. CDR3 coding DNA: TGTGCCACCAGCAGAGTAGGGGAAAGCTCCTACAATGAGCAGTTCTTC.

The chain combines TRBV20-1 with TRBJ1-1; D gene unclear. V shed 0 bases and J shed 2 bases, with 10 bases lying between them. The CDR3 contains 14 residues. Germline V gene sequence: CDR1 DFQATT, CDR2 SNEGSKA (reference sequence). The CDR3 DNA reads as TGCAGTGCTAGAGACCTAGACGGAAACACTGAAGCTTTCTTT. It yields the protein CSARDLDGNTEAFF.

The rearrangement uses TRBV6-2 or TRBV6-3 and TRBJ1-5; D possibly corresponds to TRBD1 (5 bases). The CDR3 is made up of 16 amino acids. Germline values: CDR1 MNHEY, CDR2 SVGEGT. The V end was cut by 0 bases, the J end by 0 bases, with 9 bases between. This chain's CDR3 is CASSYSTGASNQPQHF. CDR3 DNA sequence: TGTGCCAGCAGTTACTCTACCGGGGCTAGCAATCAGCCCCAGCATTTT.

V usage is TRBV2 and J usage is TRBJ2-4; D may be TRBD2 (6 bases). The CDR3 extends over 16 amino acids. Trimming removed 3 bases at V and 0 bases at J, with 12 bases between. Germline values: CDR1 SNHLY, CDR2 FYNNEI. The CDR3 nucleotides are TGTGCCAGCAGTGATGTGGGAGCGGGAGCCAAAAACATTCAGTACTTC. Translated, it gives CASSDVGAGAKNIQYF.

The chain joins TRBV5-1 to TRBJ2-3, with TRBD1 as a possible D gene (5 bases). Germline-derived CDR1 and CDR2 are SGHRS and YFSETQ. This CDR3 contains 16 residues. V lost 0 bases and J lost 0, with 11 bases in between. CDR3 nucleotides: TGCGCCAGCAGCTTGGCCAGGGTAACTAGCACAGATACGCAGTATTTT. Translating it yields CASSLARVTSTDTQYF.

The chain employs TRBV24-1 and TRBJ1-1; 9 bases align to TRBD1. CDR3 size: 13 residues. J gave up 3 bases and V 7 bases, and 2 bases lay outside the gene matches. The germline CDR1 and CDR2 sequences are KGHDR and SFDVKD. In DNA, the CDR3 is TGTGCCACCAGGCGGGACAGGGACACTGAAGCTTTCTTT. This codes for CATRRDRDTEAFF.